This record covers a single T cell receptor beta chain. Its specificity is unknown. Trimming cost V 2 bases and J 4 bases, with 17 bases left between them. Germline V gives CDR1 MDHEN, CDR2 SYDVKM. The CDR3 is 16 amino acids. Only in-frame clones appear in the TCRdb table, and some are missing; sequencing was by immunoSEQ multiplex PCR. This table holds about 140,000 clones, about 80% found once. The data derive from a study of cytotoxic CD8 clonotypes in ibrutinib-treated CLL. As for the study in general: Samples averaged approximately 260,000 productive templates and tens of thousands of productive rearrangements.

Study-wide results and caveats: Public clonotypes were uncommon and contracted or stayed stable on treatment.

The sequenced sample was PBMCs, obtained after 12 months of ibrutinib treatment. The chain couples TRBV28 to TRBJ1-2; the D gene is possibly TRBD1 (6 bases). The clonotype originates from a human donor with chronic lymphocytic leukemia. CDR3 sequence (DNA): TGTGCCAGCAGTTTAAGGTGGGCGGGGGCGGTCTATGGCTACACCTTC. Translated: CASSLRWAGAVYGYTF.